This T cell receptor beta chain derives from a study of human T cells and chemical hapten exposure. J gave up 2 bases and V 2 bases, and 10 bases lay outside the gene matches. The CDR3 length is 17 residues. The germline V gene has CDR1 MGHDK and CDR2 SYGVNS. The library labeled individual cDNA molecules by adding unique molecular identifiers to them. Original analysis: Between about 23,224 and 700,000 TCRs appeared in each sample, and the median stood at around 92,000. Via MiXCR, TCRdb re-called the RACE reads, giving one row per CDR3 protein. The V and J calls, along with clone size, are taken from TCRdb and not from the paper's own processing. The table has around 300,000 distinct CDR3 sequences, 7.7% seen once. The study, taken as a whole, reports: Counts of expanded TCRs (at PT1) showed a positive correlation with patch test score.

A word on this clonotype: Its antigen is still unknown.

Time point defined: pre-sensitization, week 0. Documented treatment: therapeutic diphenylcyclopropenone sensitization with weekly scalp DPC. This material consisted of whole blood, taken in connection with sensitization to the hapten diphenylcyclopropenone (DPC). The receptor was derived from a young man with alopecia areata. Some clones in this sample may be carry-over from other donors' samples. The chain has TRBV25-1 and TRBJ1-2; 8 bases line up with TRBD1. DNA of the CDR3: TGTGCCAGCAGTGAACTCGGACAGGGCGCCTTAAACTATGGCTACACCTTC. Its translation is CASSELGQGALNYGYTF.